Included here is one T cell receptor beta chain sequence, with context. The antigen remains undetermined. Original handling: Published virus-specific TCRB sequences found rare matches among patient CD8+ clones larger than 1%. Sequenced by immunoSEQ multiplex PCR; TCRdb stores in-frame clones only, minus some. The DNA was the basis for D and trimming; V, J and clone size are from that table. The repertoire holds about 30,000 clones, with roughly four fifths as singletons. These data come from a study of somatic mutations in cytotoxic T cells in rheumatoid arthritis. The overall study: Flow sorting at nearly 100% purity was applied to some V beta antibody-stained T-cell populations, which included V beta1+ cells sequenced for TCRB.

The germline V and J ends were trimmed by 7 bases and 8 bases, with 19 bases remaining between them. Germline CDR1 LNHDA, CDR2 SQIVND (reference sequence). This CDR3 region has 14 residues. General study points: The study found CD8+ clonality increased with age in rheumatoid arthritis patients, not healthy controls.

The sequenced sample was CD8+ T cells sorted from blood. The chain is built from TRBV19 and TRBJ2-3; possible D gene TRBD1, 6 bases. The sequence derives from an adult with rheumatoid arthritis. As DNA, the CDR3 is TGTGCCAGTAACCCGGGACACACCTCGGGTACGCAGTATTTT. Translation: CASNPGHTSGTQYF.